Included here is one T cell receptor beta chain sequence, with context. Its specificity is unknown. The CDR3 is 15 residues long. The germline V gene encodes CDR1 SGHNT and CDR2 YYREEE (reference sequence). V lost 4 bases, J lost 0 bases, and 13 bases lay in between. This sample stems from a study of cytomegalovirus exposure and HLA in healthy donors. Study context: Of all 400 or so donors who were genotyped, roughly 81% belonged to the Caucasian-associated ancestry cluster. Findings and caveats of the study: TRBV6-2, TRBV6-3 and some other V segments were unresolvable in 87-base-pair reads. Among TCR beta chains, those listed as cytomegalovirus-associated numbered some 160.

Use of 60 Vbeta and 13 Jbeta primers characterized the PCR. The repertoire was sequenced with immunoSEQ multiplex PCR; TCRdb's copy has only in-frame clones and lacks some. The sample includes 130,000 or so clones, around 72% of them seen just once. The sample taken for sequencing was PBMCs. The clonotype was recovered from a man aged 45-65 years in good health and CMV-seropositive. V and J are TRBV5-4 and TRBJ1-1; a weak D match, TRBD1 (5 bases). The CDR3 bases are TGTGCCAGCAGCCTTCGACAGATTATGAACACTGAAGCTTTCTTT. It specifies CASSLRQIMNTEAFF. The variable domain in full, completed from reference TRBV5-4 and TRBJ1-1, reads ETGVTQSPTHLIKTRGQQVTLRCSSQSGHNTVSWYQQALGQGPQFIFQYYREEENGRGNFPPRFSGLQFPNYSSELNVNALELDDSALYLCASSLRQIMNTEAFFGQGTRLTVV.